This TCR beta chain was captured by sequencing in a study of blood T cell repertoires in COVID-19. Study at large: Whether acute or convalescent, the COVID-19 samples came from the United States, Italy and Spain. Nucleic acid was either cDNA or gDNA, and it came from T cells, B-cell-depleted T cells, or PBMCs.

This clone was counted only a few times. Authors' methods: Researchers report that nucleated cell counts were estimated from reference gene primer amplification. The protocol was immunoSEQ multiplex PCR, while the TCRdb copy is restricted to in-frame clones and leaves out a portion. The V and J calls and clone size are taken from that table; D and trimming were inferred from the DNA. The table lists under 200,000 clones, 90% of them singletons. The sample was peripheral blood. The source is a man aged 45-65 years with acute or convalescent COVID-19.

CDR3 amino acids: CASSYTGKDEQYF. The CDR3 DNA reads TGTGCCAGTAGTTACACAGGGAAGGACGAGCAGTACTTC. The chain has TRBV19 and TRBJ2-7; possibly TRBD1 for D (6 bases). V lost 5 bases to trimming and J lost 5 bases, with 13 bases between them. Germline assignment: CDR1 LNHDA and CDR2 SQIVND (reference sequence). The CDR3 sequence is 13 residues long.